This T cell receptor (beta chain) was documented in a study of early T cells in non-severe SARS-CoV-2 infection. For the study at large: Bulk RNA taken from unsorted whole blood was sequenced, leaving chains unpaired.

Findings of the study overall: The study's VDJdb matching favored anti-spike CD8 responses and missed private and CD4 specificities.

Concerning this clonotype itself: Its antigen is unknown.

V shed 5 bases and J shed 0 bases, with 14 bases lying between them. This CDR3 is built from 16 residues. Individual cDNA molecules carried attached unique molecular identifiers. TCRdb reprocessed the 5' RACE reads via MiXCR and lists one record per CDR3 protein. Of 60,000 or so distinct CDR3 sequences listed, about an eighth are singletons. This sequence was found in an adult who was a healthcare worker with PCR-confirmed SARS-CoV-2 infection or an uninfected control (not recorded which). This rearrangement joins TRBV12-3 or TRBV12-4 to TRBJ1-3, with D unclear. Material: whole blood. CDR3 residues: CASSRSRVTSGNTIYF. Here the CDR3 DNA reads TGTGCCAGCAGTCGTTCCCGGGTAACCTCTGGAAACACCATATATTTT.